Listed here is a single T cell receptor (beta chain). Its matching antigen is unknown. The record originates from a study of cytomegalovirus exposure and HLA in healthy donors. Both 60 Vbeta primers and 13 Jbeta primers went into the PCR. Method: immunoSEQ multiplex PCR; TCRdb's copy keeps in-frame clones and lacks some. The sample carries approximately 81,000 clones, over 70% recorded once. Study results and caveats: There were some public TCRs occurring in many donors, but most TCR sequences were rare. A later analysis by the authors found several of the most significant clusters apparently linked to common viral pathogens. An assumption of roughly uniform sequencing depth across donors underlay the presence/absence analyses.

The CDR3 runs 15 residues. With V trimmed by 10 bases and J by 0 bases, 5 bases remained unmatched. CDR1 is LNHDA, CDR2 SQIVND, per germline (reference sequence). This chain uses TRBV19 with TRBJ2-1; 11 bases agree with TRBD1. Sequenced input: PBMCs. The receptor was isolated from a man between 45 and 60 years old in good health and CMV-seropositive. The CDR3 DNA sequence: TGTGCCACTAGAGGGACAGGGGGCTCCTACAATGAGCAGTTCTTC. Translated, it gives CATRGTGGSYNEQFF. The variable domain in full, completed from reference TRBV19 and TRBJ2-1, reads DGGITQSPKYLFRKEGQNVTLSCEQNLNHDAMYWYRQDPGQGLRLIYYSQIVNDFQKGDIAEGYSVSREKKESFPLTVTSAQKNPTAFYLCATRGTGGSYNEQFFGPGTRLTVL.